This TCR beta chain stems from a study of blood T cell repertoires in COVID-19. About the research overall: Samples of COVID-19 (acute and convalescent) were obtained from the United States, Italy and Spain. Sources were T cells, B-cell-depleted T cells, or PBMCs; the material itself was cDNA or gDNA.

Trimming removed 1 base at V and 13 bases at J, with 13 bases between. This CDR3 has 13 residues. CDR1 SGHTA and CDR2 FQGNSA come from the germline V gene. Per the study methods: Reference gene primer amplification in the assay estimated nucleated cell counts. The repertoire was sequenced with immunoSEQ multiplex PCR; TCRdb's copy has only in-frame clones and lacks some. Clonal size and the V and J genes are those of that table, whereas D and trimming came from the DNA. Here the sample spans 130,000 to 150,000 clones, 75% to 85% being singletons. The chain is built from TRBV7-2 and TRBJ2-2, with no clear D. The sequenced sample was peripheral blood. The receptor's source is a man aged 60 to 75 with active or convalescent COVID-19. The CDR3: CASSLVAGPRLFF. In nucleotides, the CDR3 is TGTGCCAGCAGCTTAGTTGCTGGGCCACGGCTGTTTTTT.